Below are 5 T cell receptor beta chains sequenced from a single sample in a study of identical twins. TCRdb re-analysed the 5' RACE reads in MiXCR, keeping a single row per CDR3 protein. The sample records around 230,000 distinct CDR3 sequences, less than 9.5% being singletons. Sequenced: memory (CD45RO+) T cells sorted from blood. Source of these receptors: a young woman in good health.

This chain links TRBV6-1 with TRBJ2-2; D possibly corresponds to TRBD2 (5 bases). V shed 2 bases and J shed 6 bases, with 10 bases lying between them. CDR1 and CDR2 (germline): MNHNS, SASEGT. This CDR3 is 14 amino acids long. CDR3 DNA sequence: TGTGCCAGCAGTGAACGCGGGTATCCCGGGGAGCTGTTTTTT. Translated: CASSERGYPGELFF.

The genes are TRBV6-1 and TRBJ2-5; 11 positions match TRBD2. The CDR3 runs to 16 residues. Germline CDR1 and CDR2: MNHNS and SASEGT. Trimming cost V 3 bases and J 7 bases; bases outside gene matches: 10. CDR3 sequence reads: CASSEVWGLAAGTQYF. The DNA for the CDR3 is TGTGCCAGCAGTGAGGTTTGGGGACTAGCGGCAGGGACCCAGTACTTC.

This clonotype appeared a few times. This sequence joins TRBV9 and TRBJ1-3, with D uncertain. V was cut by 0 bases and J by 4 bases, with 14 bases left in between. The CDR3 runs 16 residues. CDR1 SGDLS and CDR2 YYNGEE come from the germline V gene. In nucleotides, the CDR3 is TGTGCCAGCAGCGTAGAGGGAGGCCGGGTCGGAAACACCATATATTTT. This codes for CASSVEGGRVGNTIYF.

The V call is TRBV30, the J call TRBJ1-2; weak D call: TRBD1 (6 bases). From germline, CDR1 is GTSNPN and CDR2 SVGIG (reference sequence). This CDR3 region has 13 residues. The V and J ends lost 3 bases and 6 bases respectively, with 14 bases between them. The CDR3 reads CAWRRGGQDGYTF. CDR3 coding DNA: TGTGCCTGGAGACGAGGGGGGCAGGATGGCTACACCTTC. Using reference TRBV30 and TRBJ1-2 for the parts outside the CDR3, the full variable domain is SQTIHQWPATLVQPVGSPLSLECTVEGTSNPNLYWYRQAAGRGLQLLFYSVGIGQISSEVPQNLSASRPQDRQFILSSKKLLLSDSGFYLCAWRRGGQDGYTFGSGTRLTVV.

The chain joins TRBV11-1 to TRBJ2-7; a weak D match, TRBD1 (5 bases). Trimming stripped 1 base from V and 1 base from J, with 11 bases between. This CDR3 region has 15 residues. Germline V gene data show CDR1 as SGHAT and CDR2 as FQDESV (reference sequence). CDR3 loop: CASSLEQGSSYEQYF. CDR3 DNA sequence: TGTGCCAGCAGCTTAGAGCAGGGCTCATCCTACGAGCAGTACTTC.